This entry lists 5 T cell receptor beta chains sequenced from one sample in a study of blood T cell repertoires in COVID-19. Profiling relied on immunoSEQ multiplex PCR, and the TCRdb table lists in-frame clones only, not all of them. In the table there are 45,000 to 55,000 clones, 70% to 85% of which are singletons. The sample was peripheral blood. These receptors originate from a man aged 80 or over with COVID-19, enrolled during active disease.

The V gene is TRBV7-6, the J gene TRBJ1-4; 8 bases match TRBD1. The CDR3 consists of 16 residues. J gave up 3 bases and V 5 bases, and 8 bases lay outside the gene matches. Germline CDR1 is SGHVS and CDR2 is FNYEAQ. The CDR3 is CASSPFGQGANEKLFF. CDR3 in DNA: TGTGCCAGCAGCCCATTCGGACAGGGCGCTAATGAAAAACTGTTTTTT.

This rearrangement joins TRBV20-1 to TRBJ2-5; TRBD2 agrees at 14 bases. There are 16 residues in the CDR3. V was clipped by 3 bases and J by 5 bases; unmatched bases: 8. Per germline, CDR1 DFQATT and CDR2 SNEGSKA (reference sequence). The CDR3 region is CSASKTSGGARETQYF. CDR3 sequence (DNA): TGCAGTGCTAGTAAGACTAGCGGGGGGGCCAGGGAGACCCAGTACTTC.

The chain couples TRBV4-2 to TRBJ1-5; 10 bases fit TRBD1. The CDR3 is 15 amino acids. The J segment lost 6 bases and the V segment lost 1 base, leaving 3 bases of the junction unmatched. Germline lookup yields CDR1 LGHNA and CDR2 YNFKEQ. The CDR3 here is CASSQGGTGAQPQHF. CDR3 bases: TGTGCCAGCAGCCAAGGGGGGACAGGGGCTCAGCCCCAGCATTTT.

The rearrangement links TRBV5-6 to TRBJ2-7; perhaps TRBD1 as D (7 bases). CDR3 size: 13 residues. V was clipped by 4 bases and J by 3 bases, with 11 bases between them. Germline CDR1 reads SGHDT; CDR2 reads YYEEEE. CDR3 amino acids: CASSRGTVYEQYF. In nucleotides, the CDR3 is TGTGCCAGCAGCCGCGGGACAGTCTACGAGCAGTACTTC. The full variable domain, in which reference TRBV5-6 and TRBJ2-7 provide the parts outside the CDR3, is DAGVTQSPTHLIKTRGQQVTLRCSPKSGHDTVSWYQQALGQGPQFIFQYYEEEERQRGNFPDRFSGHQFPNYSSELNVNALLLGDSALYLCASSRGTVYEQYFGPGTRLTVT.

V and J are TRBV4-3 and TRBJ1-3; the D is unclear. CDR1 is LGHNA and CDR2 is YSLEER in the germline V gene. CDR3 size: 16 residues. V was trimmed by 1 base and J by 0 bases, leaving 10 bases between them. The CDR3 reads CASSQGGLLSGNTIYF. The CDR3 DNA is TGCGCCAGCAGCCAAGGAGGCCTCCTCTCTGGAAACACCATATATTTT.